Listed below are T cell receptor beta chains from one sample, sequenced in a study of cytomegalovirus exposure and HLA in healthy donors. Only in-frame clones appear in the TCRdb table, and some are missing; sequencing was by immunoSEQ multiplex PCR. Of tens of thousands of clones detected, 97% appear once; the ten largest clones hold around 1.6%. The sample taken for sequencing was PBMCs. Source of these receptors: a woman aged 18-29 years in good health and CMV-seropositive. The CDR3 runs from the conserved cysteine through the conserved F or W. The order of the fields is clone size, D gene, J gene, V gene, CDR3 DNA, CDR3 protein. The D gene is left open where the match is weak. Rows may omit the clone size; those that give it use once, few, many or a size class.

>-|-|TRBJ1-2|TRBV28
TGTGCCAGCAGTTTAGGGCAGTCCAACTATGGCTACACCTTC
CASSLGQSNYGYTF
>-|-|TRBJ1-3|TRBV25-1
TGTGCCAGCAGCCTGACAGCTGGAAACACCATATATTTT
CASSLTAGNTIYF
>once|-|TRBJ2-7|TRBV18
TGTGCCAGCTCACCCCTGGCGAGGACTGGGACATCCTACGAGCAGTACTTC
CASSPLARTGTSYEQYF
>-|TRBD1|TRBJ1-4|TRBV4-2
TGTGCCAGCAGCCACCCGGGACAGGGCGGGAATGAAAAACTGTTTTTT
CASSHPGQGGNEKLFF
>-|TRBD1|TRBJ1-1|TRBV7-9
TGTGCCAGCAGCTGGGGGGACAGCTGGGACACTGAAGCTTTCTTT
CASSWGDSWDTEAFF
>-|TRBD1|TRBJ1-4|TRBV4-1
TGCGCCAGCAGCCAGCTCGACAGGGGACCGAATGAAAAACTGTTTTTT
CASSQLDRGPNEKLFF
>-|TRBD1|TRBJ2-5|TRBV4-1
TGCGCCAGCAGCCAAGAGGGAACAGGGGTGGGGGAGACCCAGTACTTC
CASSQEGTGVGETQYF
>-|TRBD2|TRBJ2-5|TRBV6-5
TGTGCCAGCACCGGAAGAGCGGGAGGCTTGGAGACCCAGTACTTC
CASTGRAGGLETQYF
>-|TRBD2|TRBJ2-1|TRBV29-1
TGCAGCGTTGGCCGGATAGCGGGAAATCGGGGGAATGAGCAGTTCTTC
CSVGRIAGNRGNEQFF
>-|TRBD1|TRBJ1-4|TRBV19
TGTGCCAGTAGTATCCAGGGGGCCACTAATGAAAAACTGTTTTTT
CASSIQGATNEKLFF
>-|TRBD1|TRBJ1-1|TRBV11-2
TGTGCCAGCAGCACACAGGGGGCCAACACTGAAGCTTTCTTT
CASSTQGANTEAFF
>-|-|TRBJ2-7|TRBV19
TGTGCCAGTAGTCCGGCGGGTCAGGCGGGTTACGAGCAGTACTTC
CASSPAGQAGYEQYF
>-|TRBD2|TRBJ2-1|TRBV9
TGTGCCAGCAGCGTTTATGGCGGGAGCTCCTACAATGAGCAGTTCTTC
CASSVYGGSSYNEQFF
>-|-|TRBJ2-7|TRBV6-5
TGTGCCAGCAGTTACTTTCTAGGCTCCTACGAGCAGTACTTC
CASSYFLGSYEQYF
>-|-|TRBJ2-7|TRBV6-6
TGTGCCAGCAGTTACTCGAACGGGGTTGAGCAGTACTTC
CASSYSNGVEQYF
>-|-|TRBJ2-5|TRBV6-1
TGTGCCACAACCGGGAACAGCCGAGGGTCCCAGTACTTC
CATTGNSRGSQYF
>-|TRBD2|TRBJ2-5|TRBV4-1
TGCGCCAGCAGCCAACCTACTGGACTAGCGGGAATGGAGACCCAGTACTTC
CASSQPTGLAGMETQYF
>once|-|TRBJ1-2|TRBV2
TGTGCCAGCTCCATGAGCGACTATGGCTACACCTTC
CASSMSDYGYTF
>-|-|TRBJ2-7|TRBV20-1
TGCAGTGCCCCGGGGGCCTACGAGCAGTACTTC
CSAPGAYEQYF
>-|-|TRBJ1-1|TRBV27
TGTGCCAGCAGTTTAGGACTTTTGAACACTGAAGCTTTCTTT
CASSLGLLNTEAFF
>-|TRBD1|TRBJ1-5|TRBV28
TGTGCCAGCACCGGGACAGGGGAGGTTCAGCCCCAGCATTTT
CASTGTGEVQPQHF
>-|TRBD2|TRBJ2-7|TRBV19
TGTGCCAGTAGTATGGGACTAGCGGGAGCCTACGAGCAGTACTTC
CASSMGLAGAYEQYF
>-|-|TRBJ1-2|TRBV15
TGTGCCACCAGCAGCCCCATCAGCTATGGCTACACCTTC
CATSSPISYGYTF
>-|-|TRBJ2-1|TRBV2
TGTGCCAGCAGTGAACAGGGGACCCTTATCCCTCGGTTCTTC
CASSEQGTLIPRFF
>-|-|TRBJ1-2|TRBV27
TGTGCCAGCAGTTTAAACCCAGGGCGGGGCTACACCTTC
CASSLNPGRGYTF
>-|-|TRBJ2-7|TRBV5-1
TGCGCCAGCAGCTTGGGGGCGGGGTCCTACGAGCAGTACTTC
CASSLGAGSYEQYF
>-|TRBD2|TRBJ2-1|TRBV7-2
TGTGCCAGCAGCCCGCTGGCGGGAGGAAGCTCCTACAATGAGCAGTTCTTC
CASSPLAGGSSYNEQFF
>-|-|TRBJ1-1|TRBV28
TGTGCCAGCAGTCCCGATCCCAGGGTGGGAACTGAAGCTTTCTTT
CASSPDPRVGTEAFF
>once|-|TRBJ2-5|TRBV19
TGTGCCAGTAGTATCGGGGGGCGGCAAGAGACCCAGTACTTC
CASSIGGRQETQYF
>-|TRBD1|TRBJ1-2|TRBV2
TGTGCCAGCATAGGGCAGGGGGCGCGTGGCTACACCTTC
CASIGQGARGYTF
>-|-|TRBJ1-2|TRBV9
TGTGCCAGCAGCGTAGGAACAGGGCCCTATGGCTACACCTTC
CASSVGTGPYGYTF
>-|-|TRBJ2-5|TRBV11-3
TGTGCCAGCAGCTTAGGCGTCCCGAATGAAGAGACCCAGTACTTC
CASSLGVPNEETQYF
>-|TRBD2|TRBJ2-1|TRBV19
TGTGCCAGTACTAAATTCGCAAGCGGGAGCAATGAGCAGTTCTTC
CASTKFASGSNEQFF
>-|-|TRBJ2-1|TRBV29-1
TGCAGCGTTCAGATTAGCGGAGCCGTATTTCTTAGGCAGTTCTTC
CSVQISGAVFLRQFF
>-|TRBD1|TRBJ1-1|TRBV7-6
TGTGCCAGCAGCTCTTTTACCGGGACAGGGGCCACTGAAGCTTTCTTT
CASSSFTGTGATEAFF
>-|TRBD2|TRBJ2-1|TRBV15
TGTGCCACCAGCAGAGAGGGAGGGAACGCACGGGAGCAGTTCTTC
CATSREGGNAREQFF
>-|TRBD1|TRBJ1-2|TRBV5-4
TGTGCCAGCAGCCGGGGACAGGGAGAGGATGGCTACACCTTC
CASSRGQGEDGYTF
>once|TRBD1|TRBJ2-1|TRBV5-4
TGTGCCAGCAGCTTGGGACAGGGTTTTTACAATGAGCAGTTCTTC
CASSLGQGFYNEQFF
>-|TRBD2|TRBJ2-7|TRBV5-4
TGTGCCAGCAGCTTGGGGCTAGCGGGGGGATCCTACGAGCAGTACTTC
CASSLGLAGGSYEQYF
>once|-|TRBJ2-1|TRBV5-4
TGTGCCAGCAGCCGGGACTCCTACAATGAGCAGTTCTTC
CASSRDSYNEQFF
>-|TRBD2|TRBJ2-5|TRBV28
TGTGCCAGCTGGACTAGCGGGCAGACCCAGTACTTC
CASWTSGQTQYF
>-|TRBD1|TRBJ2-1|TRBV28
TGTGCCAGCAGTCTCCTCACCGGGACAGGGGGCTCCTACAATGAGCAGTTCTTC
CASSLLTGTGGSYNEQFF
>-|TRBD2|TRBJ2-1|TRBV19
TGTGCCAGTAGTATGGGGGTAGCGGGGGGAAATGAGCAGTTCTTC
CASSMGVAGGNEQFF
>-|-|TRBJ2-5|TRBV5-5
TGTGCCAGCAGCTTCGCCGGGAACCAAGAGACCCAGTACTTC
CASSFAGNQETQYF
>-|TRBD1|TRBJ1-2|TRBV2
TGTGCCAGCAGAGAAAGGGACAGGCCTAACTATGGCTACACCTTC
CASRERDRPNYGYTF
>-|TRBD2|TRBJ2-7|TRBV7-7
TGTGCTAGCAGCCCCCTGGATCTAGCGGGAGGACGGTACGAGCAGTACTTC
CASSPLDLAGGRYEQYF
>once|TRBD1|TRBJ2-1|TRBV27
TGTGCCAGCACCCAACCCGGGACAGCGAACAATGAGCAGTTCTTC
CASTQPGTANNEQFF
>-|-|TRBJ2-1|TRBV30
TGTGCCTGGAGTCGGAGCTCCTACAATGAGCAGTTCTTC
CAWSRSSYNEQFF
>-|-|TRBJ2-4|TRBV9
TGTGCCAGCAGCGTTGGAGGGGCGATAAACATTCAGTACTTC
CASSVGGAINIQYF
>-|-|TRBJ2-6|TRBV5-8
TGTGCCAGCCAGTATAATTCCACACAAAGTCGGGCCAACGTCCTGACTTTC
CASQYNSTQSRANVLTF
>-|TRBD2|TRBJ2-7|TRBV9
TGTGCCAGCAGCGTAGCCCCCTTTAGTAGCGGGAGCTCCTACGAGCAGTACTTC
CASSVAPFSSGSSYEQYF
>-|-|TRBJ2-6|TRBV28
TGTGCCAGCAACCAAGCCGGGGCCAACGTCCTGACTTTC
CASNQAGANVLTF
>few|-|TRBJ1-5|TRBV2
TGTGCCAGCGTGGAGGGGCGAAATCAGCCCCAGCATTTT
CASVEGRNQPQHF